This T cell receptor (beta chain) was sequenced during a study of T cells in tuberculosis. Sequencing used immunoSEQ multiplex PCR; TCRdb keeps in-frame clones, though not all of them. The data contain about 58,000 clones, around 90% of them singletons. General study results and limits: The stringent gate may have excluded weak CD1B-GMM tetramer binders.

Sorting used thawed, overnight-rested PBMC stained with anti-CD3, a viability dye and GMM-loaded CD1B tetramer. The CD1B tetramers carried C32 glucose monomycolate purified from Rhodococcus equi. Per the germline V gene, CDR1 is SGDLS and CDR2 is YYNGEE. Trimming removed 1 base from V and 5 bases from J, with 12 bases in between. CDR3 length: 15 residues. The chain recombines TRBV9 with TRBJ2-2; TRBD2 is a possible D gene (6 bases). The material sequenced was CD1b-GMM tetramer-negative cells sorted from PBMCs. The TCR comes from an adult woman with latent tuberculosis. The CDR3 loop is CASSVWDSGTGELFF. Here the CDR3 DNA reads TGTGCCAGCAGCGTATGGGACTCGGGAACCGGGGAGCTGTTTTTT.